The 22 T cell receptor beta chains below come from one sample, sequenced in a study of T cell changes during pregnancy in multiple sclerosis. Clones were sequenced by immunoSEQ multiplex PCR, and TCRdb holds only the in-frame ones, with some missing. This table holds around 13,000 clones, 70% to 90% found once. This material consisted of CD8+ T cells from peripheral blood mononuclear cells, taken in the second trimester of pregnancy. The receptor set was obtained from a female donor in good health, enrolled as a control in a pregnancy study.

The CDR3 DNA reads as TGTGCCAGCAGCTTGGCCAGGGGGCCGGCCTACGAGCAGTACTTC. Amino acids: CASSLARGPAYEQYF. The chain employs TRBV5-6 and TRBJ2-7; TRBD1 aligns across 8 bases. Germline lookup yields CDR1 SGHDT and CDR2 YYEEEE. The CDR3 length is 15 residues. V dropped 0 bases and J dropped 2; count of bases not matched to a gene: 4.

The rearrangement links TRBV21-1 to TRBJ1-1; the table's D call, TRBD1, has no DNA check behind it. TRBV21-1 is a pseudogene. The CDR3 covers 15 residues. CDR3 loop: CASSKKGQINTEAFF. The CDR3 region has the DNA TGTGCCAGCAGCAAGAAGGGACAGATAAACACTGAAGCTTTCTTT.

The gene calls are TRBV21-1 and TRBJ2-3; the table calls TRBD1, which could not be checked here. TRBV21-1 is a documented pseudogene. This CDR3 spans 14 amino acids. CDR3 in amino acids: CASGPGSGQGTQYF. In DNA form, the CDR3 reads TGTGCCAGCGGACCTGGTTCAGGGCAGGGTACGCAGTATTTT.

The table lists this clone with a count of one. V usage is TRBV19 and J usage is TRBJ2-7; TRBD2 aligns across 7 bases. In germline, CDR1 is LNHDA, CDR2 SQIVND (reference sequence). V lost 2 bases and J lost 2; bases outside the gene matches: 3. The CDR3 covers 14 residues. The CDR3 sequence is CASSISSGAYEQYF. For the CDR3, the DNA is TGTGCCAGTAGTATATCCAGCGGGGCCTACGAGCAGTACTTC.

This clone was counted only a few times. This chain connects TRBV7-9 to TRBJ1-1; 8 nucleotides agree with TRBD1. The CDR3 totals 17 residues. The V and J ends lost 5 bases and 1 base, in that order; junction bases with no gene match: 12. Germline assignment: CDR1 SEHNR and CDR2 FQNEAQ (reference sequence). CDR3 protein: CASSNSIGDRGNTEAFF. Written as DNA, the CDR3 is TGTGCCAGCAGCAATAGTATTGGTGACAGGGGGAACACTGAAGCTTTCTTT. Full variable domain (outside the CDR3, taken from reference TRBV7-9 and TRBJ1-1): DTGVSQNPRHKITKRGQNVTFRCDPISEHNRLYWYRQTLGQGPEFLTYFQNEAQLEKSRLLSDRFSAERPKGSFSTLEIQRTEQGDSAMYLCASSNSIGDRGNTEAFFGQGTRLTVV.

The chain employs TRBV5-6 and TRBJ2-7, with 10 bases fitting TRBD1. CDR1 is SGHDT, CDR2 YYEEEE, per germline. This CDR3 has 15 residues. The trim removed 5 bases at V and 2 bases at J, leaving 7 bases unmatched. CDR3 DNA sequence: TGTGCCAGCAGTGCCCGGGACAGGGGAGCCTACGAGCAGTACTTC. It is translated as CASSARDRGAYEQYF.

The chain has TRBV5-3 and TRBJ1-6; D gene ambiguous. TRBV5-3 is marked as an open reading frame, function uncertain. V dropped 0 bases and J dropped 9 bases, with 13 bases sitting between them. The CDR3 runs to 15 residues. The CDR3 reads CARSLAGQPVSPLHF. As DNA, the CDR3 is TGTGCCAGAAGCTTGGCAGGCCAGCCCGTTTCACCCCTCCACTTT.

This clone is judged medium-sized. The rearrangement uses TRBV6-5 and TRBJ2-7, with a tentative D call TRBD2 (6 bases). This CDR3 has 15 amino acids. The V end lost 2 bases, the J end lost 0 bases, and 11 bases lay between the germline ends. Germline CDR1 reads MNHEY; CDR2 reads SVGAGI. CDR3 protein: CASSYDTSSSYEQYF. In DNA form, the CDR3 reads TGTGCCAGCAGTTACGATACTAGCTCCTCCTACGAGCAGTACTTC.

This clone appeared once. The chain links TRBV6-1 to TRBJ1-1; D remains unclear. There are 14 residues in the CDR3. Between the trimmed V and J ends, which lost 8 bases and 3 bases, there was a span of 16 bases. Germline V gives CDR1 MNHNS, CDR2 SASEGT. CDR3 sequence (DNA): TGTGCCAGCCCTTCGCCCGGGAGGGACACTGAAGCTTTCTTT. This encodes CASPSPGRDTEAFF.

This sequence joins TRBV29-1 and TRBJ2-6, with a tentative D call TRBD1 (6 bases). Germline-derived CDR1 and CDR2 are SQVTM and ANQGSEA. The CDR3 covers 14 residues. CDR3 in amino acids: CRKKQGPGANVLTF. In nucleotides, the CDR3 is TGCAGGAAAAAACAGGGTCCTGGGGCCAACGTCCTGACTTTC.

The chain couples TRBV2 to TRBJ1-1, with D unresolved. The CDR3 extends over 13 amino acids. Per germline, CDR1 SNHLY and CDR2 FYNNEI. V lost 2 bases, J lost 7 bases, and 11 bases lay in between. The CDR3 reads CASSEWATYEAFF. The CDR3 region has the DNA TGTGCCAGCAGTGAATGGGCTACTTATGAAGCTTTCTTT.

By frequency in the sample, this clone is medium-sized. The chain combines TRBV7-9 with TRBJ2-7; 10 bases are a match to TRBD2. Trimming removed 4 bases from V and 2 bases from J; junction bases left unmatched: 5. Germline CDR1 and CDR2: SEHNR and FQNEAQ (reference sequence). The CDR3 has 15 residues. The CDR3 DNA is TGTGCCAGCAGCTCCACAGCGGGAGGGCCCTACGAGCAGTACTTC. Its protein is CASSSTAGGPYEQYF.

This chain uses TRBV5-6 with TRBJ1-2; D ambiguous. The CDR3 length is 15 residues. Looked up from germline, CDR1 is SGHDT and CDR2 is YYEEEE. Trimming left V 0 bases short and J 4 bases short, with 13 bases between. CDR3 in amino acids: CASSLDSNRPYGYTF. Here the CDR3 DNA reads TGTGCCAGCAGCTTGGACAGTAATCGGCCCTATGGCTACACCTTC.

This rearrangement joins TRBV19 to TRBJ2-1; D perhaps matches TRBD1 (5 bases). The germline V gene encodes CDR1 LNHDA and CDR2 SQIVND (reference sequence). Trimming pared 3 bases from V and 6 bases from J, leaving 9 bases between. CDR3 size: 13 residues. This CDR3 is CASSIWGGNEQFF. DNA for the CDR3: TGTGCCAGTAGTATCTGGGGCGGCAATGAGCAGTTCTTC.

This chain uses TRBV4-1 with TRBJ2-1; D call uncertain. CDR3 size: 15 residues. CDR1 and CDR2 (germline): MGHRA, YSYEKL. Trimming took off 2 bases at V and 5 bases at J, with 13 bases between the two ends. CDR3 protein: CASSQFVLQDNEQFF. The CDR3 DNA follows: TGCGCCAGCAGCCAATTTGTCCTGCAGGACAATGAGCAGTTCTTC.

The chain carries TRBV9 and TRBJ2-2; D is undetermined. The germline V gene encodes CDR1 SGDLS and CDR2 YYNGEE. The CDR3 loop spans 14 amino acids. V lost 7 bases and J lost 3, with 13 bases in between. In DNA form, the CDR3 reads TGTGCCAGCCGGTCGGTAAGAGACACCGGGGAGCTGTTTTTT. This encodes CASRSVRDTGELFF.

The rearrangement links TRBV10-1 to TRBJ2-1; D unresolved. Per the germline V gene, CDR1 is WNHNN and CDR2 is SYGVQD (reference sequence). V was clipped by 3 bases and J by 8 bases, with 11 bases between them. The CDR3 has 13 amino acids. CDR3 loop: CASSELPYDEQFF. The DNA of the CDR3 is TGCGCCAGCAGTGAACTGCCATACGATGAGCAGTTCTTC.

The CDR3 reads CASSSRDYEQYF. The CDR3 DNA reads as TGTGCCAGCAGCTCACGGGACTACGAGCAGTACTTC. This chain uses TRBV5-4 with TRBJ2-7; a weak D match, TRBD2 (5 bases). Germline lookup yields CDR1 SGHNT and CDR2 YYREEE (reference sequence). The CDR3 has 12 residues. Trimming left V 3 bases short and J 3 bases short, with 7 bases between.

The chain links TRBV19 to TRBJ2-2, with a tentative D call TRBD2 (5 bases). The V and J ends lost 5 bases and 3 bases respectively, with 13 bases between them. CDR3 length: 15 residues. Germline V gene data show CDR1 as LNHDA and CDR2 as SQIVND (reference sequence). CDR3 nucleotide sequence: TGTGCCAGTAGTTTCCCCGGGATTTACACCGGGGAGCTGTTTTTT. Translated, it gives CASSFPGIYTGELFF.

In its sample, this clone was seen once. CDR3 coding DNA: TGCGCCAGCAGTGTCAGGAAAACCTCCCGGGAAAATCAGCCCCAGCATTTT. Amino acids: CASSVRKTSRENQPQHF. The V gene is TRBV10-2, the J gene TRBJ1-5; the D is unclear. The germline CDR1 and CDR2 sequences are WSHSY and SAAADI. There are 17 residues in the CDR3. Trimming cost V 4 bases and J 4 bases, with 20 bases left between them.

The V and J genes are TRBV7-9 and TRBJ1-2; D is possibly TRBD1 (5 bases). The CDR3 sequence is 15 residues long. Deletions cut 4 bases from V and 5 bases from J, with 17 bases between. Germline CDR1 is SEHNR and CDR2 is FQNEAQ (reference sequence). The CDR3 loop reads CASSSRGRNLYGYTF. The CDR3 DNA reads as TGTGCCAGCAGCTCAAGGGGAAGAAATCTATATGGCTACACCTTC.

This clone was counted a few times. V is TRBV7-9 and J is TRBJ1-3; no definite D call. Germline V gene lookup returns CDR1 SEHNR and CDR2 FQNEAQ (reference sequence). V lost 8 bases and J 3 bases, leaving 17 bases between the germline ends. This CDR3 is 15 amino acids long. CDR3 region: CASGWPLFFGNTIYF. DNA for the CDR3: TGTGCCAGCGGCTGGCCTTTGTTTTTTGGAAACACCATATATTTT.